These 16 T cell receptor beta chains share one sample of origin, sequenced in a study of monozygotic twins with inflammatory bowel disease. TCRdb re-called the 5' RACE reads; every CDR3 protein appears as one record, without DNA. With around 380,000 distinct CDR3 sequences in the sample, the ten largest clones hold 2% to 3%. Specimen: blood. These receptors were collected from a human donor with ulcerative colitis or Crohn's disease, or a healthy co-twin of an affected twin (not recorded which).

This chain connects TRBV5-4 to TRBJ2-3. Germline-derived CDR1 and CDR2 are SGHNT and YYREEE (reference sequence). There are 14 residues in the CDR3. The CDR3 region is CASSLIESSDTQYF. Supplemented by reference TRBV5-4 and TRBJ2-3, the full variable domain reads ETGVTQSPTHLIKTRGQQVTLRCSSQSGHNTVSWYQQALGQGPQFIFQYYREEENGRGNFPPRFSGLQFPNYSSELNVNALELDDSALYLCASSLIESSDTQYFGPGTRLTVL.

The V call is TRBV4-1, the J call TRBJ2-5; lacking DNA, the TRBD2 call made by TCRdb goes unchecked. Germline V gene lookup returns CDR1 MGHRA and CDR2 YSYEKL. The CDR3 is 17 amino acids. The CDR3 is CASSQRSSGSTGETQYF.

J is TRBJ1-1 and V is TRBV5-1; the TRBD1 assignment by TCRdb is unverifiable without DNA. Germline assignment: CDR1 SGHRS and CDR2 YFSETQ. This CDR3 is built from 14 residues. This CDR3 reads CASRKGLVDTEAFF.

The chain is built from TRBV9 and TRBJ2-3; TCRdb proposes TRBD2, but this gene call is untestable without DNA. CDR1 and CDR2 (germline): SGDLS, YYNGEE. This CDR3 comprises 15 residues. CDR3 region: CASSVTSGGGGGQYF.

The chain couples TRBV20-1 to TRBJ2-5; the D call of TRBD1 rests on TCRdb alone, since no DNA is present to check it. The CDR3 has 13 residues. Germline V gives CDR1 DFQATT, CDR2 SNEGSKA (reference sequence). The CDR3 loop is CSAPPLGRETQYF.

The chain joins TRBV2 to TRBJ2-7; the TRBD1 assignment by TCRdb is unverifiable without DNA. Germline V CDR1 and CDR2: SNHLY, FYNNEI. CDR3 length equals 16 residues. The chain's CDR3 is CASRGQGAQFSGEQYF.

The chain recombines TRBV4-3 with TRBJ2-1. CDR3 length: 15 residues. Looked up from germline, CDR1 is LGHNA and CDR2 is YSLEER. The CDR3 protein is CASSQDRWAYNEQFF.

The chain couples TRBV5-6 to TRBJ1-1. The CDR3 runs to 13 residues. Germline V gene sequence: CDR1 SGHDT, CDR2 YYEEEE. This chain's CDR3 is CASSLTMSTEAFF. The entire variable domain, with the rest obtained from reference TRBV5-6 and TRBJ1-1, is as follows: DAGVTQSPTHLIKTRGQQVTLRCSPKSGHDTVSWYQQALGQGPQFIFQYYEEEERQRGNFPDRFSGHQFPNYSSELNVNALLLGDSALYLCASSLTMSTEAFFGQGTRLTVV.

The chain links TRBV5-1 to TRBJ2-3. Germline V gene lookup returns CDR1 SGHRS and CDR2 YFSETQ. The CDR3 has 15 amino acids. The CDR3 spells CASSLDFSSTDTQYF.

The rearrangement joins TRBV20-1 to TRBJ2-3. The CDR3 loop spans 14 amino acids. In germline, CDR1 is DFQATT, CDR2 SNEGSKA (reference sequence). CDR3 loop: CSARNLATTDTQYF.

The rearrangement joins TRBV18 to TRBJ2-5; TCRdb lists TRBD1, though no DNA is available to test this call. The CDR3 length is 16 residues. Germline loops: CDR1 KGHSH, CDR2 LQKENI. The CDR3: CASSPLGTGDQETQYF.

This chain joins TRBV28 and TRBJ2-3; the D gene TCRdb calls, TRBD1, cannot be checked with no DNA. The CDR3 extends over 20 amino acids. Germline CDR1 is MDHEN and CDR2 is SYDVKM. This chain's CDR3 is CASTILRAVAFQGKTDTQYF.

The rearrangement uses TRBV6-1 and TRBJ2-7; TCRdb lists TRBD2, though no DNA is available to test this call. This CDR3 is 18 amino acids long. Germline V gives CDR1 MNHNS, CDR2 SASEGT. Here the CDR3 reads CASSPVRLAGALSYEQYF.

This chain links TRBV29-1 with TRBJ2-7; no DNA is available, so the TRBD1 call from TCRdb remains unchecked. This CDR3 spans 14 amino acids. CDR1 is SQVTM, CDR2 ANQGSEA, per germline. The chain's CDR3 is CSSGRGELTYEQYF.

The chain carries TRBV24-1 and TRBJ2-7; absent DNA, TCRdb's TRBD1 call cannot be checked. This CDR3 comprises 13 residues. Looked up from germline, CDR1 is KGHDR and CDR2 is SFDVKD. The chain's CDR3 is CATSAPTGNEQYF.

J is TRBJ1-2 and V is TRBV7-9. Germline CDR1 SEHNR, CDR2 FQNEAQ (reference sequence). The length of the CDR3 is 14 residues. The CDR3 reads CASSDLGNNYGYTF.